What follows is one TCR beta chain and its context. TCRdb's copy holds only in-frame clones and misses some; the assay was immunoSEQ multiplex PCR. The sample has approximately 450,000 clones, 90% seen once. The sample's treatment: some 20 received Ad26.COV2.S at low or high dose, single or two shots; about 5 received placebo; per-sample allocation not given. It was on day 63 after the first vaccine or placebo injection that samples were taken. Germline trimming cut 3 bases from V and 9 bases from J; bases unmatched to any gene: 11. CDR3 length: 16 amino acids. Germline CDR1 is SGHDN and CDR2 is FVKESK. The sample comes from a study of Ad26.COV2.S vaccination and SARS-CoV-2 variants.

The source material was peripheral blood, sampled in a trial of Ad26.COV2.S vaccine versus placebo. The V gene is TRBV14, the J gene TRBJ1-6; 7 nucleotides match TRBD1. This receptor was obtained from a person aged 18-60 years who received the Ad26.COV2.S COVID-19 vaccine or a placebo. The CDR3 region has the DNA TGTGCCAGCAGCCATCCAGAGGCAGGGGGGATTTCACCCCTCCACTTT. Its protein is CASSHPEAGGISPLHF.